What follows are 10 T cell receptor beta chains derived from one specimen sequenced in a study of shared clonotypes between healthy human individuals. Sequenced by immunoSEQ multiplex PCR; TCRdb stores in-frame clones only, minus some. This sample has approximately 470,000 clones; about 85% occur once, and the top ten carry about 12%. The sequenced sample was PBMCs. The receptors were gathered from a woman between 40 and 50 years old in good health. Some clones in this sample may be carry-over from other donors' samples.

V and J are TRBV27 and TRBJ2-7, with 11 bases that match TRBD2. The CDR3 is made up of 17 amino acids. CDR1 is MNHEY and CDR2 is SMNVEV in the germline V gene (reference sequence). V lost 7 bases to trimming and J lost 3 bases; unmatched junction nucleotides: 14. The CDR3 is CASKRRHSGREFYEQYF. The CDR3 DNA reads TGTGCCAGCAAACGCCGTCATAGCGGGAGGGAGTTCTACGAGCAGTACTTC.

This CDR3 is CASSPGGRETQYF. The CDR3 DNA sequence: TGTGCCAGCTCACCGGGGGGGCGAGAGACCCAGTACTTC. This chain connects TRBV18 to TRBJ2-5; tentatively, D is TRBD2 (7 bases). Trimming removed 3 bases from V and 4 bases from J, with 9 bases in between. This CDR3 region has 13 residues. Germline V lookup: CDR1 KGHSH, CDR2 LQKENI.

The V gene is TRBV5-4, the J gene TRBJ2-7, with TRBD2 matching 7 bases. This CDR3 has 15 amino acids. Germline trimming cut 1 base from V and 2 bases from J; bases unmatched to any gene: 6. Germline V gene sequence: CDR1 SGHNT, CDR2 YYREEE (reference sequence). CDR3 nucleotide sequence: TGTGCCAGCAGCTTGAGCCCTAGCGGAGCCTACGAGCAGTACTTC. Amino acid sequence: CASSLSPSGAYEQYF.

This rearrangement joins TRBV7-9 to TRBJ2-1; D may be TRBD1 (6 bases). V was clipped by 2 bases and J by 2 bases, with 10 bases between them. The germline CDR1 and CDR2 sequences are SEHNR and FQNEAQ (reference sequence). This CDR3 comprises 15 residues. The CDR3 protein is CASSLIPGAYNEQFF. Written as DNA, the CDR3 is TGTGCCAGCAGCTTAATTCCAGGGGCCTACAATGAGCAGTTCTTC.

CDR3 amino acids: CASSPGRVTEAFF. The DNA of the CDR3 is TGTGCCAGCAGCCCAGGGAGGGTAACTGAAGCTTTCTTT. This chain connects TRBV4-2 to TRBJ1-1; TRBD1 might be the D (5 bases). The V gene's germline CDR1 is LGHNA and CDR2 YNFKEQ. This CDR3 contains 13 residues. The V and J ends lost 4 bases and 5 bases respectively, with 11 bases between them.

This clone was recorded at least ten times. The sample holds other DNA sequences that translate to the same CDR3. The CDR3 nucleotides are TGTGCCAGCAGTGACTCTGGCATCGCGAACACCGGGGAGCTGTTTTTT. Amino acids: CASSDSGIANTGELFF. This rearrangement joins TRBV6-4 to TRBJ2-2; no clear D gene. Trimming removed 0 bases from V and 0 bases from J, with 8 bases in between. Germline V gene data show CDR1 as MRHNA and CDR2 as SNTAGT. There are 16 residues in the CDR3.

This chain's CDR3 is CASSPAGDGIVEQYF. In DNA form, the CDR3 reads TGTGCCAGCAGCCCAGCGGGAGACGGGATAGTGGAGCAGTACTTC. V usage is TRBV28 and J usage is TRBJ2-7, with 8 bases aligning to TRBD2. The V and J ends lost 6 bases and 7 bases, in that order; junction bases with no gene match: 14. Germline values: CDR1 MDHEN, CDR2 SYDVKM. The CDR3 runs to 15 residues. Full variable domain (rest looked up from reference TRBV28 and TRBJ2-7): DVKVTQSSRYLVKRTGEKVFLECVQDMDHENMFWYRQDPGLGLRLIYFSYDVKMKEKGDIPEGYSVSREKKERFSLILESASTNQTSMYLCASSPAGDGIVEQYFGPGTRLTVT.

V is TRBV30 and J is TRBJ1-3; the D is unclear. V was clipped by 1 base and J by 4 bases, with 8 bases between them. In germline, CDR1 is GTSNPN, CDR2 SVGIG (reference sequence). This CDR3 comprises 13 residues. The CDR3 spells CAWSASFGNTIYF. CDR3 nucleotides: TGTGCCTGGAGTGCGTCATTCGGAAACACCATATATTTT.

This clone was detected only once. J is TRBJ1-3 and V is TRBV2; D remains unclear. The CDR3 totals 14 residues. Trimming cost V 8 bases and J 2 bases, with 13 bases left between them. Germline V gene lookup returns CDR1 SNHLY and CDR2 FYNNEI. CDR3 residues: CASSLDFAGNTIYF. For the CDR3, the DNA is TGTGCCAGCTCCCTTGACTTCGCTGGAAACACCATATATTTT.

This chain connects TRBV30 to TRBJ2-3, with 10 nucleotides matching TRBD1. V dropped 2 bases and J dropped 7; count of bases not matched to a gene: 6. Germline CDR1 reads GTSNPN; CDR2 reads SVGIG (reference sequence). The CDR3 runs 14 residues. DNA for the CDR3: TGTGCCTGGAGTCCAGACAGGGGGCGAAATACGCAGTATTTT. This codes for CAWSPDRGRNTQYF.